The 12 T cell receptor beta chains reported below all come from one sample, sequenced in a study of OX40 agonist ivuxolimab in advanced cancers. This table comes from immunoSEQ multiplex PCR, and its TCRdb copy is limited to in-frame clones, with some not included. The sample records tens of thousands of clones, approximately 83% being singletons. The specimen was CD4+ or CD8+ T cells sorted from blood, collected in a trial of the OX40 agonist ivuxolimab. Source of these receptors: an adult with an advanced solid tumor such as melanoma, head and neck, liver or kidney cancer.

The CDR3: CATSRDIGNVRYGYTF. CDR3 sequence (DNA): TGTGCCACCAGCAGAGATATCGGGAACGTGAGATATGGCTACACCTTC. V usage is TRBV15 and J usage is TRBJ1-2; D remains unclear. The CDR3 is 16 residues long. The germline V gene encodes CDR1 LNHNV and CDR2 YYDKDF (reference sequence). The V end was cut by 0 bases, the J end by 5 bases, with 16 bases between.

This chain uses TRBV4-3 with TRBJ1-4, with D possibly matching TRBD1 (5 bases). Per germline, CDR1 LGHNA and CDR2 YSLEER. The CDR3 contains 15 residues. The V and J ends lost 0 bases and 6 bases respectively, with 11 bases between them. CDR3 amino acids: CASSQDQQGDEKLFF. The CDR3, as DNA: TGCGCCAGCAGCCAAGATCAGCAGGGTGATGAAAAACTGTTTTTT.

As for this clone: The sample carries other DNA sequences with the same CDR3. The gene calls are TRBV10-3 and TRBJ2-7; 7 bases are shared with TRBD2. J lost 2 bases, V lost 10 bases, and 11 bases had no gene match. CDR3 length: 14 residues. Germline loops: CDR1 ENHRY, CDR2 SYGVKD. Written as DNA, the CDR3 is TGTGCCACCGGACGGGGGGACGGAGCCTACGAGCAGTACTTC. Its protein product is CATGRGDGAYEQYF.

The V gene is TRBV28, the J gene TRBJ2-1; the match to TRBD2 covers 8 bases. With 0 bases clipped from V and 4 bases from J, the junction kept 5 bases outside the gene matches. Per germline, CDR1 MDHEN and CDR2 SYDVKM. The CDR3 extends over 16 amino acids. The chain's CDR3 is CASSLWAGGGYNEQFF. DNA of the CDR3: TGTGCCAGCAGTTTATGGGCCGGGGGGGGGTACAATGAGCAGTTCTTC.

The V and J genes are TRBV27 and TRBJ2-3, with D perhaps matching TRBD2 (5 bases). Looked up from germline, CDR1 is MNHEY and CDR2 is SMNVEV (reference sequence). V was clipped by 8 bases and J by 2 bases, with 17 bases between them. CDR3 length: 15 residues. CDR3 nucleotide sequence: TGTGCCAGCGTACAGCCGGGAACGTTCACAGATACGCAGTATTTT. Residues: CASVQPGTFTDTQYF.

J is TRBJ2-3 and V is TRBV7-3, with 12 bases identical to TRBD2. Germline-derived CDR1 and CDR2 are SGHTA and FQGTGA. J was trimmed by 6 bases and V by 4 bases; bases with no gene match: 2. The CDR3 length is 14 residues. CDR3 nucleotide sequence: TGTGCCAGCAGCTCTAGCGGGGGGGCGGATACGCAGTATTTT. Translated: CASSSSGGADTQYF. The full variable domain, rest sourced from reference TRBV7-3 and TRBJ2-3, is GAGVSQTPSNKVTEKGKYVELRCDPISGHTALYWYRQSLGQGPEFLIYFQGTGAADDSGLPNDRFFAVRPEGSVSTLKIQRTERGDSAVYLCASSSSGGADTQYFGPGTRLTVL.

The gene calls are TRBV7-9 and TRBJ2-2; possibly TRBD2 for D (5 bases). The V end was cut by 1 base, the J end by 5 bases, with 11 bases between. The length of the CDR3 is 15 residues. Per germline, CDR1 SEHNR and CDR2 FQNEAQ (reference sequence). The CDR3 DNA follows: TGTGCCAGCAGCTTAGGTCCGAGAGGGACCGGGGAGCTGTTTTTT. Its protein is CASSLGPRGTGELFF.

The DNA for the CDR3 is TGTGCCAGCAACCCGCTGGGGGAGAACACTGAAGCTTTCTTT. Translation: CASNPLGENTEAFF. V usage is TRBV6-5 and J usage is TRBJ1-1; possibly TRBD1 for D (5 bases). Trimming stripped 7 bases from V and 1 base from J, with 13 bases between. Germline lookup yields CDR1 MNHEY and CDR2 SVGAGI. The CDR3 spans 14 residues.

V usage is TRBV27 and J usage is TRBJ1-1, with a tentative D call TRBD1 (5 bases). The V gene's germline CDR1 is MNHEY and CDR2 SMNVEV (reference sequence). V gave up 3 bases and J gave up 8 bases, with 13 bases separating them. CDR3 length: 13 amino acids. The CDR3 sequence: CASSFGGLGEAFF. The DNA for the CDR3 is TGTGCCAGCAGTTTTGGGGGTCTAGGGGAAGCTTTCTTT.

For the CDR3, the DNA is TGCGCCAGCAGCCTCCCGACAGGCTTGACCGGGGAGCTGTTTTTT. Protein: CASSLPTGLTGELFF. The genes are TRBV5-1 and TRBJ2-2, with D perhaps matching TRBD1 (6 bases). Germline loops: CDR1 SGHRS, CDR2 YFSETQ. V was cut by 4 bases and J by 5 bases, with 15 bases left in between. The CDR3 has 15 residues.

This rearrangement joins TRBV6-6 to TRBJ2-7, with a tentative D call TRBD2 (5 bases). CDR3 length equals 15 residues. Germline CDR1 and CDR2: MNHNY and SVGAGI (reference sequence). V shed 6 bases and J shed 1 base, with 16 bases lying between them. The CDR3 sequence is CASSLLGGLSYEQYF. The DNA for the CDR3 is TGTGCCAGCAGCCTCCTCGGCGGGTTATCCTACGAGCAGTACTTC.

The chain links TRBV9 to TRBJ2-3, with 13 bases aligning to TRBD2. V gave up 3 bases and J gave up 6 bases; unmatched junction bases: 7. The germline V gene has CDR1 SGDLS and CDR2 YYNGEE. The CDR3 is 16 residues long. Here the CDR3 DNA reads TGTGCCAGCAGCGCCTTACTAGCGGGGGGGCCGGATACGCAGTATTTT. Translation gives CASSALLAGGPDTQYF.